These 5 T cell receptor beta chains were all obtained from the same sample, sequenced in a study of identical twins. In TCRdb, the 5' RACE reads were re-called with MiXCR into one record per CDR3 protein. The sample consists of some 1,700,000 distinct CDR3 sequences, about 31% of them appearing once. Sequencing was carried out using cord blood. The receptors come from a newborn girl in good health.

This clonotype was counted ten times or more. This CDR3 is CASSFWSQETQYF. For the CDR3, the DNA is TGTGCCAGCAGTTTTTGGTCCCAAGAGACCCAGTACTTC. V gene TRBV7-2 combines with J gene TRBJ2-5; D unresolved. V was cut by 6 bases and J by 1 base, with 9 bases left in between. The CDR3 is made up of 13 amino acids. Germline V lookup: CDR1 SGHTA, CDR2 FQGNSA.

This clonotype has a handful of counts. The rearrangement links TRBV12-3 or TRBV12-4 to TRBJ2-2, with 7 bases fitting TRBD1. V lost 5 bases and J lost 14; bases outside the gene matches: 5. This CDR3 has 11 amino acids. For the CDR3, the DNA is TGTGCCAGCAGTGCCAGGGGGAAACTGTTTTTT. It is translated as CASSARGKLFF.

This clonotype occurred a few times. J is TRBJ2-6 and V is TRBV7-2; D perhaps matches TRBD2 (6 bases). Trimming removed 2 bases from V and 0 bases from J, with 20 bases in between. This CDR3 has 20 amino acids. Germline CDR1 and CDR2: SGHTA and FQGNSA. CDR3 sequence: CASSLWTVAGLFSGANVLTF. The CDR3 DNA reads TGTGCCAGCAGCTTATGGACTGTGGCGGGATTGTTCTCTGGGGCCAACGTCCTGACTTTC.

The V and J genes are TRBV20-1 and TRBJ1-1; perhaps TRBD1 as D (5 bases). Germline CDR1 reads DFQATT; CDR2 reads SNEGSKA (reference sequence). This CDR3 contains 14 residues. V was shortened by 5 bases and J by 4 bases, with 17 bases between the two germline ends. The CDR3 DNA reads TGCAGTGCTGGGCCCCCGGGGAGGGGCACTGAAGCTTTCTTT. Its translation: CSAGPPGRGTEAFF.

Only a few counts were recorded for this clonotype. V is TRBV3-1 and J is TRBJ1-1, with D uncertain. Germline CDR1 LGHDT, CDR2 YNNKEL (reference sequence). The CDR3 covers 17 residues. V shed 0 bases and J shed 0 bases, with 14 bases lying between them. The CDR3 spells CASSQDRTALMNTEAFF. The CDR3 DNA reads TGTGCCAGCAGCCAAGACCGGACGGCCCTAATGAACACTGAAGCTTTCTTT.